A selection of T cell receptor beta chains follows, all from one sample in a study of blood T cell repertoires in COVID-19. The protocol was immunoSEQ multiplex PCR, while the TCRdb copy is restricted to in-frame clones and leaves out a portion. The profile covers 150,000 to 200,000 clones, with around 87% appearing a single time and just under 2.5% taken by the ten largest. The source material was peripheral blood. These TCRs come from a man aged 40-49 years with active or convalescent COVID-19. Each CDR3 is given with its conserved first and last residue. D genes are given only for firm matches. Rows give clone size only sometimes, using once, few, many, or a class for an expanded clone.

v_gene: TRBV7-8
j_gene: TRBJ1-1
abundance: .
d_gene: .
CDR3aa: CASSQNTGTRAFF
CDR3nt: TGTGCCAGCAGCCAGAATACAGGGACGAGGGCTTTCTTT

v_gene: TRBV28
j_gene: TRBJ1-2
abundance: .
d_gene: .
CDR3aa: CASSLSFGGLGYTF
CDR3nt: TGTGCCAGCAGTTTAAGCTTTGGGGGCTTGGGCTACACCTTC

v_gene: TRBV4-1
j_gene: TRBJ2-7
abundance: .
d_gene: TRBD2
CDR3aa: CASSRRLAEIYEQYF
CDR3nt: TGCGCCAGCAGCCGGAGACTAGCGGAGATCTACGAGCAGTACTTC

v_gene: TRBV4-1
j_gene: TRBJ2-1
abundance: .
d_gene: .
CDR3aa: CASSQDGVQVIRNEQFF
CDR3nt: TGCGCCAGCAGCCAAGATGGAGTACAGGTAATCCGTAATGAGCAGTTCTTC

v_gene: TRBV7-2
j_gene: TRBJ1-1
abundance: .
d_gene: .
CDR3aa: CASSPLTVGSGSEAFF
CDR3nt: TGTGCCAGCAGCCCGCTAACCGTAGGTTCAGGGTCTGAAGCTTTCTTT

v_gene: TRBV5-1
j_gene: TRBJ1-1
abundance: .
d_gene: TRBD1
CDR3aa: CASSLGQPNTEAFF
CDR3nt: TGCGCCAGCAGCCTGGGACAGCCAAACACTGAAGCTTTCTTT

v_gene: TRBV5-4
j_gene: TRBJ1-1
abundance: few
d_gene: .
CDR3aa: CASSFINREAFF
CDR3nt: TGTGCCAGCAGCTTTATCAACAGGGAAGCTTTCTTT

v_gene: TRBV4-3
j_gene: TRBJ1-1
abundance: few
d_gene: TRBD1
CDR3aa: CASSLSRTGWNTEAFF
CDR3nt: TGCGCCAGCAGCCTTAGCAGGACAGGGTGGAACACTGAAGCTTTCTTT

v_gene: TRBV11-2
j_gene: TRBJ2-2
abundance: .
d_gene: TRBD2
CDR3aa: CASSLSGYGELFF
CDR3nt: TGTGCCAGCAGTCTTAGCGGGTACGGGGAGCTGTTTTTT

v_gene: TRBV6-1
j_gene: TRBJ1-6
abundance: .
d_gene: .
CDR3aa: CASSDGFRGSPLHF
CDR3nt: TGTGCCAGCAGTGACGGGTTCCGGGGGTCACCCCTCCACTTT

v_gene: TRBV19
j_gene: TRBJ1-6
abundance: .
d_gene: .
CDR3aa: CASSIDVQGSSYNSPLHF
CDR3nt: TGTGCCAGTAGTATAGATGTCCAGGGAAGCTCCTATAATTCACCCCTCCACTTT

v_gene: TRBV28
j_gene: TRBJ1-2
abundance: .
d_gene: TRBD1
CDR3aa: CASSLGQVSYGYTF
CDR3nt: TGTGCCAGCAGCCTCGGACAGGTCAGCTATGGCTACACCTTC

v_gene: TRBV2
j_gene: TRBJ1-2
abundance: .
d_gene: .
CDR3aa: CASSDVGIPYGYTF
CDR3nt: TGTGCCAGCAGTGATGTCGGGATCCCCTATGGCTACACCTTC

v_gene: TRBV13
j_gene: TRBJ1-2
abundance: .
d_gene: .
CDR3aa: CASSLFRADGYTF
CDR3nt: TGTGCCAGCAGCTTATTCAGGGCGGATGGCTACACCTTC

v_gene: TRBV7-9
j_gene: TRBJ1-6
abundance: .
d_gene: .
CDR3aa: CASSPGTSYNSPLHF
CDR3nt: TGTGCCAGCAGCCCGGGGACATCCTATAATTCACCCCTCCACTTT

v_gene: TRBV5-1
j_gene: TRBJ2-3
abundance: .
d_gene: .
CDR3aa: CASSPRHPTDTQYF
CDR3nt: TGCGCCAGCAGCCCAAGACACCCCACAGATACGCAGTATTTT

v_gene: TRBV28
j_gene: TRBJ1-5
abundance: .
d_gene: .
CDR3aa: CAHAPGGPGMPQHF
CDR3nt: TGTGCCCACGCGCCCGGAGGGCCTGGGATGCCCCAGCATTTT

v_gene: TRBV12-5
j_gene: TRBJ2-1
abundance: .
d_gene: .
CDR3aa: CASAQRVEQFF
CDR3nt: TGTGCTAGTGCCCAGCGGGTTGAGCAGTTCTTC

v_gene: TRBV5-1
j_gene: TRBJ2-6
abundance: .
d_gene: .
CDR3aa: CASSYGPSGANVLTF
CDR3nt: TGCGCCAGCAGCTATGGGCCTTCTGGGGCCAACGTCCTGACTTTC

v_gene: TRBV27
j_gene: TRBJ2-3
abundance: few
d_gene: .
CDR3aa: CASSLLGGADTQYF
CDR3nt: TGTGCCAGCAGTTTGTTAGGGGGTGCAGATACGCAGTATTTT

v_gene: TRBV4-1
j_gene: TRBJ1-2
abundance: .
d_gene: .
CDR3aa: CASTHIFRDTDGYTF
CDR3nt: TGCGCCAGCACCCACATCTTCCGGGATACCGATGGCTACACCTTC

v_gene: TRBV7-7
j_gene: TRBJ2-2
abundance: .
d_gene: .
CDR3aa: CASSATGYSGELFF
CDR3nt: TGTGCTAGCAGCGCTACAGGGTACTCCGGGGAGCTGTTTTTT

v_gene: TRBV5-1
j_gene: TRBJ2-2
abundance: .
d_gene: .
CDR3aa: CASSLTVAGTGELFF
CDR3nt: TGCGCCAGCAGCTTAACCGTCGCGGGTACCGGGGAGCTGTTTTTT